A selection of T cell receptor beta chains follows, all from one sample in a study of cytomegalovirus exposure and HLA in healthy donors. Here immunoSEQ multiplex PCR was the method, and the copy in TCRdb shows in-frame clones only, minus some. The profile shows approximately 150,000 clones, more than 55% of them singletons. Sequenced material: PBMCs. These receptors all come from a woman aged 55-69 years in good health and CMV-seronegative. The conserved cysteine and the conserved F or W are not part of the CDR3 here. Each record gives: V gene, J gene, CDR3 protein.

v_gene: TRBV5-6
j_gene: TRBJ1-3
CDR3aa: ASSLDRLSGNTIY

v_gene: TRBV6-1
j_gene: TRBJ2-2
CDR3aa: ASSEEIYRELF

v_gene: TRBV11-2
j_gene: TRBJ2-3
CDR3aa: ASSLGRRTDTQY

v_gene: TRBV19
j_gene: TRBJ2-1
CDR3aa: ATKTSGTGRREQF

v_gene: TRBV9
j_gene: TRBJ2-2
CDR3aa: ASSSVGKGIGELF

v_gene: TRBV21-1
j_gene: TRBJ1-1
CDR3aa: ASSKELRKDPRGPLNTEAF

v_gene: TRBV28
j_gene: TRBJ2-7
CDR3aa: ASSPIDWTYEQY

v_gene: TRBV28
j_gene: TRBJ2-7
CDR3aa: ASSSPGLAGAFLY

v_gene: TRBV9
j_gene: TRBJ1-2
CDR3aa: ASSVGQRTNYGYT

v_gene: TRBV6-5
j_gene: TRBJ2-2
CDR3aa: ASRSPRTGSGELF

v_gene: TRBV6-1
j_gene: TRBJ1-5
CDR3aa: ASRGDRRSNQPQH

v_gene: TRBV6-1
j_gene: TRBJ1-2
CDR3aa: ASSEARTVIYGYT

v_gene: TRBV5-4
j_gene: TRBJ2-2
CDR3aa: ASSRSTGLAWGGELF

v_gene: TRBV5-1
j_gene: TRBJ1-6
CDR3aa: ASSLGDRANSPLH

v_gene: TRBV7-9
j_gene: TRBJ1-2
CDR3aa: ASSSSGGGNYGYT

v_gene: TRBV7-2
j_gene: TRBJ1-5
CDR3aa: ASSLGAGVNQPQH

v_gene: TRBV5-1
j_gene: TRBJ1-4
CDR3aa: ASSLEGQGAGEKLF